This T cell receptor beta chain was observed in a study of blood T cell repertoires in COVID-19. On the study more broadly: Researchers got acute and convalescent COVID-19 samples from the United States, Italy and Spain. T cells, B-cell-depleted T cells, or PBMCs supplied cDNA or gDNA.

Seattle patient enrollment occurred during active infection, with longitudinal follow-up thereafter. Study processing details: Amplification of reference gene primers was used by the study to estimate nucleated cell counts. TCRdb keeps only in-frame clones here, not all; method: immunoSEQ multiplex PCR. V, J and clone size are those of that table, while D and trimming were read from the DNA. The repertoire includes about 440,000 clones, about 91% of them detected once, and roughly 13% sits in the top ten. This CDR3 is built from 14 residues. Germline V gene lookup returns CDR1 SGHTA and CDR2 FQGNSA. V lost 4 bases to trimming and J lost 4 bases, with 11 bases between them. This clone was detected once. Additional DNA sequences in this sample encode the identical CDR3.

This TCR came from a woman between 50 and 59 years old with COVID-19, enrolled during active disease. The material sequenced was peripheral blood. V usage is TRBV7-2 and J usage is TRBJ1-3; weak D call: TRBD1 (6 bases). The CDR3 sequence: CASSSPGVGNTIYF. DNA for the CDR3: TGTGCCAGCAGCTCCCCAGGGGTAGGAAACACCATATATTTT.